One TCR beta chain is described in this entry. Its antigen remains unknown. The CDR3 has 14 residues. The germline V gene encodes CDR1 MNHEY and CDR2 SVGAGI. V was pared by 5 bases and J by 1 base, with 11 bases between. The data were obtained in a study of shared clonotypes between healthy human individuals. General study points: Generation of non-shared clonotypes was less probable than generation of clonotypes shared by all four donors. What limited the represented genetic and exposure-history diversity was the small number of donors.

Deep level was the assay's run setting. Here immunoSEQ multiplex PCR was the method, and the copy in TCRdb shows in-frame clones only, minus some. The sample has about 700,000 clones; around 74% are singletons. The rearrangement joins TRBV6-5 to TRBJ2-5; no firm D call. The source is a woman aged 25 to 39 in good health. Sample: memory CD4+ T cells sorted from blood. Subset: CD45RA-negative fraction. The CDR3 DNA is TGTGCCAGCAGTAGGCGCCGCCTCCAAGAGACCCAGTACTTC. This sequence encodes CASSRRRLQETQYF.